This T cell receptor beta chain was observed in a study of blood T cell repertoires in COVID-19. Assay used: immunoSEQ multiplex PCR; TCRdb lists only in-frame clones, some missing. The data contain 450,000 to 500,000 clones, over 75% of them seen just once; the ten biggest clones take up approximately 3%. The V and J ends lost 9 bases and 5 bases respectively, with 9 bases between them. The CDR3 covers 12 residues. CDR1 is KGHDR, CDR2 SFDVKD, per germline. The source of this sequence is a human donor in a cohort sampled during active COVID-19. The source material was peripheral blood. V and J are TRBV24-1 and TRBJ2-2; a possible D gene is TRBD2 (5 bases). In nucleotides, the CDR3 is TGTGCCACCCAGCGGTATACCGGGGAGCTGTTTTTT. This gives the protein CATQRYTGELFF.